The 27 T cell receptor beta chains below all came from one sample that was sequenced in a study of T cell responses to AZD1222 COVID-19 vaccine. Only in-frame clones appear in the TCRdb table, and some are missing; sequencing was by immunoSEQ multiplex PCR. The sample lists over 120,000 clones, over 75% seen once, with about 8% in the top ten. Sequencing was performed on peripheral blood, taken on day 0 of AZD1222 vaccination. The origin of the receptors is an adult in good health.

The chain carries TRBV24-1 and TRBJ2-3; 7 nucleotides agree with TRBD2. The CDR3 is made up of 14 amino acids. The germline V gene encodes CDR1 KGHDR and CDR2 SFDVKD. With V trimmed by 9 bases and J by 3 bases, 8 bases remained unmatched. The CDR3 sequence: CATHGGRSTDTQYF. The CDR3 nucleotides read TGTGCCACCCATGGCGGGAGATCTACAGATACGCAGTATTTT.

The chain employs TRBV18 and TRBJ2-5; D may be TRBD1 (5 bases). CDR3 length: 15 residues. Germline V gives CDR1 KGHSH, CDR2 LQKENI. V lost 3 bases, J lost 1 base, and 12 bases lay in between. The CDR3 spells CASSPRGGSQETQYF. In DNA form, the CDR3 reads TGTGCCAGCTCACCTAGGGGCGGATCCCAAGAGACCCAGTACTTC.

V is TRBV4-1 and J is TRBJ2-7; maybe TRBD1 (5 bases). V lost 1 base to trimming and J lost 3 bases, with 10 bases between them. Germline V gives CDR1 MGHRA, CDR2 YSYEKL. There are 14 residues in the CDR3. CDR3 nucleotide sequence: TGCGCCAGCAGCCAAGCTCCAGGGCACTACGAGCAGTACTTC. This encodes CASSQAPGHYEQYF.

The chain carries TRBV6-5 and TRBJ2-7, with D uncertain. The CDR3 contains 13 residues. Germline CDR1 is MNHEY and CDR2 is SVGAGI. The ends were cut back, 6 bases at V and 1 base at J, with 10 bases in the middle. The CDR3 DNA follows: TGTGCCAGCAGATCGTGGCAGTCCTACGAGCAGTACTTC. It codes for CASRSWQSYEQYF.

V is TRBV11-2 and J is TRBJ2-3; the match to TRBD2 covers 8 bases. Germline assignment: CDR1 SGHAT and CDR2 FQNNGV. The ends lost 10 bases at V and 0 bases at J; junction bases unmatched: 3. This CDR3 is built from 13 residues. The CDR3 DNA reads as TGTGCCACCGGACTAGCAAGCACAGATACGCAGTATTTT. Its protein product is CATGLASTDTQYF.

This chain links TRBV11-3 with TRBJ2-3; D might be TRBD2 (6 bases). The germline V gene has CDR1 SGHNT and CDR2 YENEEA. The CDR3 runs to 15 residues. With 7 bases removed from V and 3 bases from J, the gap between germline ends came to 17 bases. For the CDR3, the DNA is TGTGCCAGCACTCAAGGGGTAGCGGTTACAGATACGCAGTATTTT. Its translation: CASTQGVAVTDTQYF. Together with reference TRBV11-3 and TRBJ2-3, the CDR3 gives the full variable domain: EAGVVQSPRYKIIEKKQPVAFWCNPISGHNTLYWYLQNLGQGPELLIRYENEEAVDDSQLPKDRFSAERLKGVDSTLKIQPAELGDSAVYLCASTQGVAVTDTQYFGPGTRLTVL.

In this sample, this clone turned up once. This chain links TRBV28 with TRBJ1-1, with D possibly TRBD1 on 6 matching bases. The CDR3 is 15 residues long. Germline V gene data show CDR1 as MDHEN and CDR2 as SYDVKM. Trimming took 2 bases from V and 0 from J, leaving 10 bases between them. CDR3 amino acids: CASSLRTVMNTEAFF. The DNA for the CDR3 is TGTGCCAGCAGTTTAAGGACAGTTATGAACACTGAAGCTTTCTTT.

V is TRBV10-3 and J is TRBJ2-4, with TRBD2 as a possible D gene (5 bases). CDR3 length equals 13 residues. The germline V gene has CDR1 ENHRY and CDR2 SYGVKD. V lost 0 bases to trimming and J lost 5 bases, with 5 bases between them. CDR3 region: CAISESGENIQYF. The CDR3, as DNA: TGTGCCATCAGTGAGTCCGGGGAAAACATTCAGTACTTC.

Points on this clone: An end of the junction differs from the germline gene, which may be a read error. This chain joins TRBV11-2 and TRBJ2-7; possible D gene TRBD1, 6 bases. This CDR3 is built from 12 residues. Germline CDR1 and CDR2: SGHAT and FQNNGV. CDR3 coding DNA: TGTGCCAGCAACTTAGGGGGACACGAGCAGTACTTC. The encoded protein is CASNLGGHEQYF. Full variable domain (remainder filled in from reference TRBV11-2 and TRBJ2-7): EAGVAQSPRYKIIEKRQSVAFWCNPISGHATLYWYQQILGQGPKLLIQFQNNGVVDDSQLPKDRFSAERLKGVDSTLKIQPAKLEDSAVYLCASNLGGHEQYFGPGTRLTVT.

This clone was counted only a few times. The chain is built from TRBV2 and TRBJ2-7, with a possible D match to TRBD1 (5 bases). CDR3 length equals 12 residues. V lost 8 bases, J lost 4 bases, and 12 bases lay in between. CDR1 and CDR2 (germline): SNHLY, FYNNEI. The CDR3 loop is CASGGHSYEQYF. Here the CDR3 DNA reads TGTGCCAGCGGCGGACACTCTTACGAGCAGTACTTC.

Written as DNA, the CDR3 is TGTGCCAGCAGTAGTTTATTGGGGGGGCCCACCTACAATGAGCAGTTCTTC. It translates to CASSSLLGGPTYNEQFF. The chain links TRBV28 to TRBJ2-1; a weak D match, TRBD2 (7 bases). Looked up from germline, CDR1 is MDHEN and CDR2 is SYDVKM. CDR3 length equals 17 residues. Trimming stripped 5 bases from V and 2 bases from J, with 19 bases between.

The gene calls are TRBV7-6 and TRBJ2-7; weak D call: TRBD2 (5 bases). CDR1 SGHVS and CDR2 FNYEAQ come from the germline V gene. V dropped 5 bases and J dropped 3 bases, with 14 bases sitting between them. This CDR3 is built from 14 residues. This CDR3 is CASSPDYNLYEQYF. The DNA for the CDR3 is TGTGCCAGCAGCCCCGACTACAACCTCTACGAGCAGTACTTC.

This sequence joins TRBV4-1 and TRBJ1-2; D might be TRBD1 (5 bases). CDR3 size: 14 residues. Looked up from germline, CDR1 is MGHRA and CDR2 is YSYEKL. Trimming stripped 2 bases from V and 4 bases from J, with 11 bases between. The CDR3 sequence: CASSQPGWGYGYTF. DNA of the CDR3: TGCGCCAGCAGCCAACCAGGGTGGGGCTATGGCTACACCTTC.

The V gene is TRBV30, the J gene TRBJ1-6, with unresolved D. CDR3 length: 13 amino acids. The ends were cut back, 5 bases at V and 3 bases at J, with 8 bases in the middle. CDR1 and CDR2 (germline): GTSNPN, SVGIG (reference sequence). Here the CDR3 DNA reads TGTGCCTGGGGGGTTAGCTATAATTCACCCCTCCACTTT. Translation gives CAWGVSYNSPLHF.

The V call is TRBV3-1 (or the pseudogene TRBV3-2), the J call TRBJ1-1, with TRBD1 identical over 8 bases. Germline V gene sequence: CDR1 LGHDT, CDR2 YNNKEL (reference sequence). V lost 3 bases to trimming and J lost 6 bases; unmatched junction nucleotides: 6. The CDR3 length is 14 residues. The CDR3 region has the DNA TGTGCCAGCAGCCACCAGGGGGCGAGGCCTGAAGCTTTCTTT. Encoded protein: CASSHQGARPEAFF.

V usage is TRBV16 and J usage is TRBJ1-1; 8 nucleotides align to TRBD1. Trimming at V came to 4 bases and at J to 3 bases, leaving 4 bases not matched to a gene. This CDR3 contains 14 residues. Germline V lookup: CDR1 KGHSY, CDR2 FQNENV. Here the CDR3 reads CASSLLQGDTEAFF. CDR3 coding DNA: TGTGCCAGCAGCCTACTACAGGGGGACACTGAAGCTTTCTTT.

The CDR3 reads CASSSQGAVTEAFF. The DNA of the CDR3 is TGTGCCAGCAGCTCGCAGGGGGCGGTTACTGAAGCTTTCTTT. The V gene is TRBV11-2, the J gene TRBJ1-1, with 8 positions matching TRBD1. CDR1 is SGHAT, CDR2 FQNNGV, per germline. This CDR3 region has 14 residues. Germline trimming cut 4 bases from V and 5 bases from J; bases unmatched to any gene: 6.

The V call is TRBV27, the J call TRBJ2-1; D uncertain. CDR1 and CDR2 (germline): MNHEY, SMNVEV (reference sequence). CDR3 length: 14 amino acids. Trimming took 5 bases from V and 0 from J, leaving 8 bases between them. The CDR3 sequence is CASSPQSSYNEQFF. Here the CDR3 DNA reads TGTGCCAGCAGTCCACAGAGCTCCTACAATGAGCAGTTCTTC.

V gene TRBV7-2 combines with J gene TRBJ1-4; possibly TRBD1 for D (5 bases). Looked up from germline, CDR1 is SGHTA and CDR2 is FQGNSA. Trimming took off 0 bases at V and 3 bases at J, with 23 bases between the two ends. The length of the CDR3 is 20 residues. CDR3 amino acids: CASSLASNQFLVGANEKLFF. The CDR3 region has the DNA TGTGCCAGCAGCTTAGCCTCGAATCAGTTCCTAGTAGGGGCTAATGAAAAACTGTTTTTT.

The chain recombines TRBV7-2 with TRBJ1-5; 8 bases are shared with TRBD1. Germline lookup yields CDR1 SGHTA and CDR2 FQGNSA. The V segment lost 2 bases and the J segment 15 bases; nucleotides outside the gene matches: 9. The length of the CDR3 is 13 residues. CDR3 nucleotides: TGTGCCAGCAGCTTAACCACGACAGGGGTCAGGCATTTT. It is translated as CASSLTTTGVRHF.

The rearrangement links TRBV29-1 to TRBJ2-5; possibly TRBD2 for D (6 bases). CDR1 and CDR2 from the germline V gene are SQVTM and ANQGSEA. CDR3 length: 15 amino acids. The V end lost 4 bases, the J end lost 9 bases, and 24 bases lay between the germline ends. The CDR3 here is CSVGEVTGRGASQYF. The CDR3 coding sequence is TGCAGCGTTGGGGAGGTGACGGGACGGGGTGCGTCCCAGTACTTC.

V and J are TRBV7-2 and TRBJ2-1; 11 positions agree with TRBD2. CDR3 size: 14 residues. Germline V CDR1 and CDR2: SGHTA, FQGNSA. V trimming: 7 bases; J trimming: 10 bases; junction bases outside the gene matches: 9. For the CDR3, the DNA is TGTGCCAGCATAGAACTAGCGGGAGTTCGGGAGCAGTTCTTC. Its protein is CASIELAGVREQFF.

The chain recombines TRBV5-1 with TRBJ2-3, with 11 bases aligning to TRBD2. V shed 3 bases, J shed 3 bases, and the junction held 9 bases outside the gene matches. Germline V gene data show CDR1 as SGHRS and CDR2 as YFSETQ. CDR3 length: 17 residues. This CDR3 reads CASSSSGASGRTDTQYF. In DNA, the CDR3 is TGCGCCAGCAGCTCCTCTGGGGCTAGCGGGAGGACAGATACGCAGTATTTT.

To note about this clone: This same CDR3 is encoded by further DNA sequences in the sample. V and J are TRBV13 and TRBJ2-3, with 7 bases aligning to TRBD2. Germline V CDR1 and CDR2: PRHDT, FYEKMQ (reference sequence). This CDR3 comprises 17 residues. Unmatched junction bases numbered 13, after V lost 1 base and J lost 6 bases. In DNA, the CDR3 is TGTGCCAGCAGCTTAGTGGGACTGGCGGGAGTAACCGATACGCAGTATTTT. Translated, it gives CASSLVGLAGVTDTQYF.

The chain recombines TRBV24-1 with TRBJ2-7; D is ambiguous. The CDR3 loop spans 12 amino acids. Trimming took off 5 bases at V and 3 bases at J, with 7 bases between the two ends. The germline V gene has CDR1 KGHDR and CDR2 SFDVKD. The CDR3 region has the DNA TGTGCCACCAGTGTCGAAGGCTACGAGCAGTACTTC. Translating it yields CATSVEGYEQYF.

The chain couples TRBV6-6 to TRBJ1-2; D gene uncertain. CDR3 length equals 14 residues. The ends were cut back, 2 bases at V and 2 bases at J, with 9 bases in the middle. CDR1 is MNHNY, CDR2 SVGAGI, per germline (reference sequence). CDR3 amino acids: CASSYIQENYGYTF. Written as DNA, the CDR3 is TGTGCCAGCAGTTACATCCAGGAGAACTATGGCTACACCTTC.

CDR3 protein: CASSYRQNASPLHF. The CDR3 DNA reads as TGTGCCAGCAGCTATAGGCAAAACGCTTCACCCCTCCACTTT. The V and J genes are TRBV6-2 or TRBV6-3 and TRBJ1-6; D not certain. The CDR3 loop spans 14 amino acids. Germline loops: CDR1 MNHEY, CDR2 SVGEGT. Between the trimmed V and J ends, which lost 6 bases and 9 bases, there was a span of 15 bases.